This is a list of T cell receptor beta chains from one sample in a study of cytomegalovirus exposure and HLA in healthy donors. Profiled with immunoSEQ multiplex PCR; TCRdb holds only in-frame clones, not every one. The data hold around 50,000 clones, with approximately 68% observed a single time. Sequenced sample: PBMCs. The receptors originated from a man aged 25 to 45 in good health and CMV-seronegative. Each CDR3 is given with its conserved first and last residue. Each record gives: V gene, J gene, D gene, CDR3 length, clone size, CDR3 DNA, CDR3 protein. A D gene is named only where the DNA matches it firmly. Expanded clones are given a class, and other clones once, few, many or no size at all.

TRBV6-1	TRBJ2-3	-	15	-	TGTGCCAGCAGTGAATGGGCGGGGGCGCCAGATACGCAGTATTTT	CASSEWAGAPDTQYF
TRBV5-4	TRBJ2-7	TRBD2	14	once	TGTGCCAGCAGACCGGGGGGGGACTCCTACGAGCAGTACTTC	CASRPGGDSYEQYF
TRBV5-1	TRBJ2-7	-	14	-	TGCGCCAGCAGCTTGGCGGGAGAAACCTACGAGCAGTACTTC	CASSLAGETYEQYF
TRBV15	TRBJ2-1	-	16	-	TGTGCCACCAGCAGAGATCGGGGTACAGCTTACAATGAGCAGTTCTTC	CATSRDRGTAYNEQFF
TRBV6-5	TRBJ1-3	-	16	-	TGTGCCAGCAGTTACTCAATGGGGAGCTCTGGAAACACCATATATTTT	CASSYSMGSSGNTIYF
TRBV27	TRBJ1-4	TRBD1	16	-	TGTGCCAGCAGTGCTCAACAAACCGGGACAGTTGAAAAACTGTTTTTT	CASSAQQTGTVEKLFF
TRBV30	TRBJ1-4	-	15	-	TGTGCCTGGAGTCCCCGGACAGTCCTTAATGAAAAACTGTTTTTT	CAWSPRTVLNEKLFF
TRBV25-1	TRBJ2-3	TRBD2	16	once	TGTGCCAGCAGTGGAGGTCCTAGCGGATACACAGATACGCAGTATTTT	CASSGGPSGYTDTQYF
TRBV15	TRBJ1-5	-	15	-	TGTGCCACCAGTAGGACAGCATATAGCAATCAGCCCCAGCATTTT	CATSRTAYSNQPQHF
TRBV6-5	TRBJ2-7	-	13	-	TGTGCCAGCAGTCGATCGGACTCCTACGAGCAGTACTTC	CASSRSDSYEQYF
TRBV4-1	TRBJ2-2	-	14	-	TGCGCCAGCAGCCAAGATCCGGAGAACGGGGAGCTGTTTTTT	CASSQDPENGELFF
TRBV5-6	TRBJ2-1	TRBD1	14	-	TGTGCCAGCAGCTTGGGGAACAGGGGGTCTGAGCAGTTCTTC	CASSLGNRGSEQFF
TRBV30	TRBJ2-2	-	11	-	TGTGCCTGGATGTCCGTCCGGGAGCTGTTTTTT	CAWMSVRELFF
TRBV7-9	TRBJ2-1	TRBD2	15	once	TGTGCCAGCAGCTTAGATCTAGCGGATTACAATGAGCAGTTCTTC	CASSLDLADYNEQFF
TRBV30	TRBJ2-3	TRBD1	19	-	TGTGCCTGGGTAAACAGGGGTAATAGGTTAACACCTAGCACAGATACGCAGTATTTT	CAWVNRGNRLTPSTDTQYF
TRBV6-1	TRBJ2-2	TRBD2	16	-	TGTGCCAGCAGTGAACTAGCGGGAGGGAACACCGGGGAGCTGTTTTTT	CASSELAGGNTGELFF
TRBV29-1	TRBJ1-2	TRBD1	16	-	TGCAGCGCCGAGACCCGAGGACAGGTGCCCTCTGGGGGCTACACCTTC	CSAETRGQVPSGGYTF
TRBV30	TRBJ2-3	-	17	-	TGTGCCTGGAGTGTGGGGAGTCGGGCCAGTTTGGCAGATACGCAGTATTTT	CAWSVGSRASLADTQYF
TRBV6-6	TRBJ2-5	-	16	-	TGTGCCAGCAGGTCGGGGGTGGGTTGGCACTTCGGGACCCAGTACTTC	CASRSGVGWHFGTQYF
TRBV9	TRBJ1-3	-	14	-	TGTGCCAGCAGCGCAGGGGACTCTGGAAACACCATATATTTT	CASSAGDSGNTIYF
TRBV5-1	TRBJ2-3	-	13	once	TGCGCCAGTTCCAGTGCTAGCACAGATACGCAGTATTTT	CASSSASTDTQYF
TRBV5-6	TRBJ2-6	-	15	few	TGTGCCAGCAGCTTGCGAGGCAACTCGGCCAACGTCCTGACTTTC	CASSLRGNSANVLTF
TRBV11-2	TRBJ1-1	TRBD1	17	once	TGTGCCAGCAGAACCCTAGGGACAGGGGGGCAGAACACTGAAGCTTTCTTT	CASRTLGTGGQNTEAFF
TRBV14	TRBJ2-1	-	16	once	TGTGCCAGCAGCCAAGAGATGGGAGCGGCGTACAATGAGCAGTTCTTC	CASSQEMGAAYNEQFF
TRBV7-7	TRBJ2-1	TRBD2	16	-	TGTGCCAGCAGCAACCTAGCGGGAGGGCGGGGCAATGAGCAGTTCTTC	CASSNLAGGRGNEQFF
TRBV5-1	TRBJ2-5	-	13	-	TGCGCCAGCAGCCTTGGACAACAAGAGACCCAGTACTTC	CASSLGQQETQYF
TRBV5-1	TRBJ2-7	-	15	-	TGCGCCAGCAGCTTCGCGGGAGAAAGGGGGTACGAGCAGTACTTC	CASSFAGERGYEQYF
TRBV27	TRBJ2-5	TRBD2	14	-	TGTGCCAGCAGTTTACTAGCGGGAGTGGAGACCCAGTACTTC	CASSLLAGVETQYF
TRBV13	TRBJ1-1	-	15	-	TGTGCCAGCAGCTTAGAGGACTCGGGGAACACTGAAGCTTTCTTT	CASSLEDSGNTEAFF
TRBV6-4	TRBJ2-3	TRBD1	14	-	TGTGCCAGCAGTGATGCAGGGGGCAGAGATACGCAGTATTTT	CASSDAGGRDTQYF
TRBV7-8	TRBJ2-1	TRBD2	16	-	TGTGCCAGCAGCCGACCCGGGGCGGGAGGATCCAATGAGCAGTTCTTC	CASSRPGAGGSNEQFF
TRBV6-1	TRBJ2-7	TRBD1	16	few	TGTGCCAGCAGTGAAGTCGACGGACAGGGATCCTACGAGCAGTACTTC	CASSEVDGQGSYEQYF
TRBV7-2	TRBJ2-7	TRBD2	15	once	TGTGCCAGCAGCTTACAGCTAGCGGGAGCTAACGAGCAGTACTTC	CASSLQLAGANEQYF
TRBV29-1	TRBJ1-1	-	11	-	TGCAGCGTTGAAGATGAACTTGAAGCTTTCTTT	CSVEDELEAFF
TRBV5-1	TRBJ1-3	-	16	-	TGCGCCAGCAGCTTGGGACCCGGGGGCTCTGGAAACACCATATATTTT	CASSLGPGGSGNTIYF
TRBV5-1	TRBJ2-7	TRBD2	19	-	TGCGCCAGCAGCGGCAAACCCGGGACTAGCGGTAAGACCTTCTACGAGCAGTACTTC	CASSGKPGTSGKTFYEQYF
TRBV27	TRBJ2-1	TRBD2	16	-	TGTGCCAGCAGGGGGACTAGCGGGGCTTCCTACAATGAGCAGTTCTTC	CASRGTSGASYNEQFF
TRBV29-1	TRBJ2-1	TRBD2	15	-	TGCAGCGTTGATAGGACTAGCGGGACCTACAATGAGCAGTTCTTC	CSVDRTSGTYNEQFF
TRBV19	TRBJ2-2	-	15	-	TGTGCCAGTAGTATTTTGCCAGGGCTGACCGGGGAGCTGTTTTTT	CASSILPGLTGELFF
TRBV6-5	TRBJ2-7	-	14	few	TGTGCCAGCAGTTCCCGAAACGACATTGGCGAGCAGTACTTC	CASSSRNDIGEQYF